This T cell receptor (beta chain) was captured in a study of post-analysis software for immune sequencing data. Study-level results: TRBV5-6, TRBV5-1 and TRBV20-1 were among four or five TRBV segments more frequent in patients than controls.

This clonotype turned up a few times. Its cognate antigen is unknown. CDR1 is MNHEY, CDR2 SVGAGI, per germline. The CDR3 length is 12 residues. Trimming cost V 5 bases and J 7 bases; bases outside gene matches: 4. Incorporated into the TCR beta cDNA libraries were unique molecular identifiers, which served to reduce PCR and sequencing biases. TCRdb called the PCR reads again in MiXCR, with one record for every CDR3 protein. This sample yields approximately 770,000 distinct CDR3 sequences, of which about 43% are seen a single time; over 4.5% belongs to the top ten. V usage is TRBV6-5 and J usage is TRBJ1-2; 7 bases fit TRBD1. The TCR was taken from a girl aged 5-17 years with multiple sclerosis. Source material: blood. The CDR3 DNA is TGTGCCAGCAGTAAGGGACAGTCTGGCTACACCTTC. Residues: CASSKGQSGYTF.